This T cell receptor (beta chain) derives from a study of vaccination effects on CD4 cells after COVID-19 (dated by TCRdb to between 2020 and 2023). With respect to the entire study: Two doses of either the BNT162b2 or the mRNA-1273 mRNA SARS-CoV-2 vaccine were administered to participants. The Oncomine TCR Beta short-read assay on an Illumina iSeq 100 was used to sequence cultures from other donors in the study. The study compared SARS-CoV-2 spike-specific CD4+ TCR repertoires before and after mRNA vaccination in COVID-19 convalescent patients and infection-naive vaccine recipients. Altogether, over 9 COVID-19 convalescent patients and 4 SARS-CoV-2-naive healthy vaccine recipients made up the full study. Broader findings and caveats from the paper: Among healthy vaccine recipients, nearly all vaccine-induced clones were SARS-CoV-2 mono-reactive, and only 1 of 255 was cross-reactive with common cold coronaviruses. Only a small number of convalescent patients were included, and no early post-infection timepoints were available, which limited the study. Clones induced by infection and clones induced by vaccination both contracted markedly at late timepoints after vaccination, which fits with T cell responses waning over time.

Library method: the immunoSEQ multiplex PCR assay. TCR beta CDR3 sequencing was performed on DNA from the cultured, isolated CD4+ T cells. The paper's processing steps were these. Non-productive TCR sequences were removed and reads were trimmed to the CDR3 region, keeping CDR3s of at least 7 amino acids. Antigen-specific clonotypes were identified using the MANAFEST web app by comparison of expansion in peptide wells against reference cultures. Positive clones required FDR<0.05 expansion versus reference and all other wells, odds ratio above 5, and frequency above 0.1% in two replicate wells. A clonotype was called cross-reactive if it was significantly expanded both in SARS-CoV-2 spike wells and in at least one common cold coronavirus spike condition. CDR3 similarity was assessed by Levenshtein distance with the stringdist R package, and unrooted trees were built with ape in R 3.6.1. The clones in this table, taken by TCRdb from immuneACCESS, are in-frame only. Not every clone is retained; where verified, under half of the shortfall comes from an unresolved V gene, and the cause of the rest is unknown. V and J calls and clone size are those listed in that table; D and trimming were worked out from the DNA. The sample table records around 54,000 clones; 75% to 90% of these occur just once. 2% to 3% of the sample lies in the top ten.

The ViraFEST assay stimulated PBMC with viral peptide pools and then used TCR sequencing to identify antigen-specific CD4+ T cell clonotypes by expansion. After roughly 11 days of culture, CD4+ T cells were isolated with the EasySep CD4+ T cell isolation kit. Negative nucleocapsid antibody results before and after vaccination confirmed that the healthy vaccine recipients had no prior SARS-CoV-2 infection. A few million PBMC per well were cultured with about 9 ug/ml peptides in IMDM containing roughly 5% human AB serum, approximately 10 IU/ml IL-2 and gentamicin. Half of the culture medium was replaced with fresh IL-2-containing medium on days 3 and 7. Unless otherwise noted, each peptide stimulation condition was cultured in triplicate wells. PBMC were separated from whole blood using Ficoll-Paque Plus gradient centrifugation and were then either cryopreserved at -140C or used fresh. Overlapping peptide pools spanned the spike proteins of SARS-CoV-2 and the common cold coronaviruses HCoV-NL63, HCoV-OC43 and HCoV-229E. The QIAamp micro DNA kit was used to extract genomic DNA from the cultured CD4+ T cells.

From the cysteine through the phenylalanine, the CDR3 covers 17 amino acids. Only the CDR3 DNA is retained, 51 bases long and in frame from the first base. Deletion took 1 base off V and 6 bases off J, with a span of 22 bases between the germline ends. Sequences GTSNPN (CDR1) and SVGIG (CDR2) are obtained from the germline V gene (reference sequence). With respect to this clone: Its antigen is not yet known. No qualities accompany the bases; no much larger clone lies one base away.

This sequence uses TRBV30 and TRBJ1-5; the D gene is perhaps TRBD1, from 5 matching bases. Specimen: CD4+ T cells from PBMCs cultured with HCoV-229E spike peptides, collected before COVID-19 vaccination. This sample's cell subset or site label indicates: HCoV-229E spike overlapping peptide pool stimulation. The receptor comes from a human donor who received a COVID-19 vaccine. CDR3 sequence: CAWSATRYSRGVQPQHF. The nucleotide sequence reads TGTGCCTGGAGTGCCACCCGATACAGCCGAGGGGTTCAGCCCCAGCATTTT.